Sequencing of this TCR beta chain was carried out in a study of cytomegalovirus exposure and HLA in healthy donors. About this clone: Its specificity is not known.

Overall study results and limits: The study found most TCR sequences rare, yet found some public TCRs in many donors. The classifier was said to identify cytomegalovirus status with high specificity and sensitivity.

PCR used 60 Vbeta primers and 13 Jbeta primers. This table comes from immunoSEQ multiplex PCR, and its TCRdb copy is limited to in-frame clones, with some not included. Here the sample spans 80,000 to 130,000 clones, 65% to 90% being singletons. Germline CDR1 and CDR2: GTSNPN and SVGIG (reference sequence). V was pared by 0 bases and J by 0 bases, with 2 bases of the junction left unmatched. The CDR3 runs 14 residues. The sample consisted of PBMCs. The chain recombines TRBV30 with TRBJ2-7, with 7 bases identical to TRBD1. This sequence was found in a woman between 18 and 30 years old in good health and CMV-seronegative. The CDR3 reads CAWSVGGSSYEQYF. Written as DNA, the CDR3 is TGTGCCTGGAGTGTAGGGGGCTCCTCCTACGAGCAGTACTTC.